These 24 T cell receptor beta chains came from one sample sequenced in a study of blood T cells in healthy people across ages. The second PCR ran roughly 7 to 12 cycles with a sample-barcoded 5' primer and J-beta primers. TCRdb fed the 5' RACE reads into MiXCR, producing one record per CDR3 protein. The sample lists about 640,000 distinct CDR3 sequences, roughly 53% occurring once. The sequencing input was blood. Every receptor here comes from a man in his sixties in good health.

This chain joins TRBV3-1 and TRBJ2-5; D gene uncertain. CDR3 length equals 15 residues. V dropped 1 base and J dropped 4 bases, with 13 bases sitting between them. From germline, CDR1 is LGHDT and CDR2 YNNKEL (reference sequence). The DNA of the CDR3 is TGTGCCAGCAGCCAAGTCGTCGGATCATCAGAGACCCAGTACTTC. Encoded protein: CASSQVVGSSETQYF.

The chain employs TRBV27 and TRBJ2-1; D unclear. The germline V gene has CDR1 MNHEY and CDR2 SMNVEV (reference sequence). V was clipped by 1 base and J by 4 bases, with 5 bases between them. The CDR3 has 13 amino acids. The CDR3 nucleotides are TGTGCCAGCAGTTTATACTCATACAATGAGCAGTTCTTC. Its protein product is CASSLYSYNEQFF.

The rearrangement uses TRBV27 and TRBJ1-4, with D perhaps matching TRBD1 (6 bases). Trimming shortened V by 5 bases and J by 8 bases, and 24 bases separated the two germline ends. The CDR3 spans 17 residues. Germline loops: CDR1 MNHEY, CDR2 SMNVEV (reference sequence). CDR3 loop: CASSPRGTGPLREKLFF. In DNA, the CDR3 is TGTGCCAGCAGTCCGAGGGGGACGGGTCCCCTTAGGGAAAAACTGTTTTTT.

This clonotype was seen repeatedly, ten times or more. J is TRBJ2-5 and V is TRBV29-1; D is perhaps TRBD2 (5 bases). V shed 7 bases and J shed 2 bases, with 26 bases lying between them. CDR3 length: 17 amino acids. Germline loops: CDR1 SQVTM, CDR2 ANQGSEA. The CDR3 DNA is TGCAGCGGAGCCCTGGCCCTTTACCGCACGGGGCAAGAGACCCAGTACTTC. It yields the protein CSGALALYRTGQETQYF.

The CDR3 bases are TGTGCCAGCAGCCCGAGTCTAGCGGGCGGAGATACGCAGTATTTT. Residues: CASSPSLAGGDTQYF. The chain combines TRBV3-1 with TRBJ2-3; 8 bases align to TRBD2. CDR3 length: 15 amino acids. The germline CDR1 and CDR2 sequences are LGHDT and YNNKEL (reference sequence). Trimming removed 4 bases from V and 5 bases from J; junction bases left unmatched: 8.

This clonotype came up a few times. CDR3 DNA: TGTGCCAGCAGCTCCCGACAGACCCTTAACTATGGCTACACCTTC. It is translated as CASSSRQTLNYGYTF. V usage is TRBV11-2 and J usage is TRBJ1-2; TRBD1 might be the D (5 bases). CDR3 length: 15 residues. Trimming cost V 4 bases and J 1 base, with 13 bases left between them. The germline V gene encodes CDR1 SGHAT and CDR2 FQNNGV.

The genes are TRBV6-4 and TRBJ2-1; D unclear. The closer fit of TRBJ2-7 to the DNA end suggests the J call may be wrong. Looked up from germline, CDR1 is MRHNA and CDR2 is SNTAGT. CDR3 length equals 14 residues. DNA of the CDR3: TGTGCCAGCAGTGAGGTCGCCTTTTTAGGGGAGCAGTACTTC. Its translation: CASSEVAFLGEQYF.

The chain has TRBV5-1 and TRBJ2-3; possible D gene TRBD2, 5 bases. CDR1 is SGHRS and CDR2 is YFSETQ in the germline V gene. CDR3 length: 13 residues. The V end lost 3 bases, the J end lost 5 bases, and 10 bases lay between the germline ends. CDR3 protein: CASSSGIRDTQYF. The CDR3 DNA sequence: TGCGCCAGCAGCTCCGGGATCAGAGATACGCAGTATTTT.

The CDR3 loop reads CASSVRRQSASNYGYTF. Written as DNA, the CDR3 is TGTGCCAGCAGTGTTAGGAGACAGAGTGCTTCTAACTATGGCTACACCTTC. This rearrangement joins TRBV2 to TRBJ1-2; perhaps TRBD1 as D (5 bases). The V gene lost 4 bases and the J gene lost 0 bases, with 18 bases spanning the gap. The CDR3 runs 17 residues. The germline gives CDR1 SNHLY, CDR2 FYNNEI.

The rearrangement uses TRBV5-5 and TRBJ2-5; possible D gene TRBD2, 7 bases. Trimming removed 2 bases from V and 5 bases from J, with 19 bases in between. CDR1 is SGHKS, CDR2 YYEKEE, per germline (reference sequence). The CDR3 loop spans 16 amino acids. CDR3 coding DNA: TGTGCCAGCAGCTTTCCGGGGGGCAGAAGTGGGGAGACCCAGTACTTC. It is translated as CASSFPGGRSGETQYF.

The V call is TRBV3-1, the J call TRBJ2-5; TRBD1 is a possible D gene (6 bases). V shed 0 bases and J shed 7 bases, with 12 bases lying between them. Germline V CDR1 and CDR2: LGHDT, YNNKEL (reference sequence). The CDR3 spans 14 residues. CDR3 residues: CASSQDTGPRTQYF. The CDR3 coding sequence is TGTGCCAGCAGCCAAGATACAGGGCCCAGGACCCAGTACTTC.

In nucleotides, the CDR3 is TGTGCCAGCAGACCTCGACTTAACAATGAGCAGTACTTC. This gives the protein CASRPRLNNEQYF. V gene TRBV27 combines with J gene TRBJ2-5; D is undetermined. This CDR3 region has 13 residues. The ends were cut back, 6 bases at V and 11 bases at J, with 19 bases in the middle. Germline V gene lookup returns CDR1 MNHEY and CDR2 SMNVEV (reference sequence).

In this sample, this clonotype turned up many times. This chain joins TRBV28 and TRBJ2-1; TRBD2 matches 8 bases. J gave up 0 bases and V 6 bases, and 7 bases lay outside the gene matches. Germline V gene data show CDR1 as MDHEN and CDR2 as SYDVKM. The CDR3 spans 16 residues. As DNA, the CDR3 is TGTGCCAGCAGGGATTTTAGCGGGGTCTCCTACAATGAGCAGTTCTTC. As protein: CASRDFSGVSYNEQFF.

This clonotype was counted only a few times. Sequence at one end of the junction differs from germline and may be a read error. V gene TRBV6-5 combines with J gene TRBJ1-6; no reliable D call. Germline V gene data show CDR1 as MNHEY and CDR2 as SVGAGI. This CDR3 is 14 amino acids long. CDR3 sequence: CATSRNTANSPLHF. DNA of the CDR3: TGTGCCACCAGTCGCAACACGGCGAATTCACCCCTCCACTTT.

V gene TRBV5-1 combines with J gene TRBJ1-4, with D maybe TRBD1 (6 bases). CDR1 SGHRS and CDR2 YFSETQ come from the germline V gene. V was pared by 4 bases and J by 7 bases, with 14 bases between. The CDR3 runs to 14 residues. The CDR3: CASSTTGAGEKLFF. For the CDR3, the DNA is TGCGCCAGCAGCACGACAGGAGCGGGTGAAAAACTGTTTTTT.

The chain uses TRBV20-1 and TRBJ2-5, with D perhaps TRBD1 (6 bases). Looked up from germline, CDR1 is DFQATT and CDR2 is SNEGSKA (reference sequence). This CDR3 contains 14 residues. V gave up 6 bases and J gave up 2 bases, with 16 bases separating them. The CDR3 here is CSAPLGASQETQYF. For the CDR3, the DNA is TGCAGTGCCCCCCTGGGGGCCTCACAAGAGACCCAGTACTTC.

This clonotype has only one observation. The chain is built from TRBV7-2 and TRBJ2-1; D unresolved. V lost 1 base, J lost 5 bases, and 15 bases lay in between. Per germline, CDR1 SGHTA and CDR2 FQGNSA. The CDR3 totals 16 residues. CDR3 DNA sequence: TGTGCCAGCAGCTTAGAGGTCTGGACCTCGGACAATGAGCAGTTCTTC. Residues: CASSLEVWTSDNEQFF.

There are a few counts of this clonotype. The V call is TRBV20-1, the J call TRBJ2-5; no reliable D call. From germline, CDR1 is DFQATT and CDR2 SNEGSKA (reference sequence). V was cut by 5 bases and J by 4 bases, with 17 bases left in between. The CDR3 extends over 14 amino acids. The DNA for the CDR3 is TGCAGTGCTCCCCATCCCGATGGGCGAGAGACCCAGTACTTC. Translated: CSAPHPDGRETQYF.

This chain uses TRBV27 with TRBJ2-1; TRBD2 matches 7 bases. Germline V gives CDR1 MNHEY, CDR2 SMNVEV (reference sequence). The CDR3 length is 14 residues. Trimming cost V 6 bases and J 13 bases; bases outside gene matches: 15. CDR3: CASSPRRDYETQFF. CDR3 coding DNA: TGTGCCAGCAGCCCCCGCCGGGACTATGAGACCCAGTTCTTC.

This rearrangement joins TRBV27 to TRBJ2-6; 8 positions agree with TRBD2. This CDR3 contains 18 residues. V dropped 2 bases and J dropped 0; count of bases not matched to a gene: 6. Germline values: CDR1 MNHEY, CDR2 SMNVEV (reference sequence). The CDR3 region is CASSLNGGAGSGANVLTF. CDR3 nucleotide sequence: TGTGCCAGCAGTTTAAACGGGGGGGCCGGCTCTGGGGCCAACGTCCTGACTTTC.

The rearrangement uses TRBV15 and TRBJ1-4; 12 bases align to TRBD1. CDR3 length: 18 residues. V lost 8 bases to trimming and J lost 6 bases; unmatched junction nucleotides: 16. Per the germline V gene, CDR1 is LNHNV and CDR2 is YYDKDF (reference sequence). CDR3 in DNA: TGTGCCACCTTGCACCGATATCCCGGGACAGGGGGCTATGAAAAACTGTTTTTT. This translates into CATLHRYPGTGGYEKLFF.

In the case of this clonotype: The junction differs from germline at one of its ends, possibly a read error. V usage is TRBV11-2 and J usage is TRBJ2-5; D may correspond to TRBD1 or TRBD2 (5 bases each). This CDR3 is 15 amino acids long. Germline V gene sequence: CDR1 SGHAT, CDR2 FQNNGV. The CDR3 protein is CASSLRTQGRDERFF. The CDR3 DNA follows: TGTGCCAGCAGCTTAAGGACCCAGGGCCGGGATGAGCGGTTCTTC.

This chain uses TRBV12-5 with TRBJ2-7; D may be TRBD2 (6 bases). The J call is in doubt because the DNA end fits TRBJ2-5 better. Germline CDR1 reads LGHNT; CDR2 reads FRNRAP. This CDR3 contains 16 residues. CDR3 nucleotide sequence: TGTGCTAGTGGTTCAGGGCGCTGGGGAGGCAAAGAGACCCAGTACTTC. Its protein product is CASGSGRWGGKETQYF.

The gene calls are TRBV10-3 and TRBJ1-2; 7 nucleotides align to TRBD1. The germline V gene encodes CDR1 ENHRY and CDR2 SYGVKD. With V trimmed by 7 bases and J by 2 bases, 7 bases remained unmatched. The CDR3 loop spans 14 amino acids. The DNA of the CDR3 is TGTGCCATCACCGCGGACAGGTCCAACTATGGCTACACCTTC. Protein product: CAITADRSNYGYTF.